Listed here are 22 T cell receptor beta chains from one sample, sequenced in a study of Ad26.COV2.S vaccination and SARS-CoV-2 variants. Sample treatment: some 20 received Ad26.COV2.S at low or high dose, single or two shots; 5 received placebo; per-sample allocation not given. Sample collection was performed on day 63 after the first vaccine or placebo injection. Assay used: immunoSEQ multiplex PCR; TCRdb lists only in-frame clones, some missing. The repertoire holds 350,000 to 400,000 clones, with roughly nine tenths as singletons. The material was peripheral blood, obtained in a trial of Ad26.COV2.S vaccine versus placebo. The receptor source for this set is a person aged 18-65 years who received the Ad26.COV2.S COVID-19 vaccine or a placebo.

The gene calls are TRBV7-2 and TRBJ2-1; no clear D. Germline V gene sequence: CDR1 SGHTA, CDR2 FQGNSA. The CDR3 runs to 15 residues. The germline V and J ends were trimmed by 0 bases and 4 bases, with 10 bases remaining between them. The CDR3 DNA sequence: TGTGCCAGCAGCTTAGCCCCATTGGTTTACAATGAGCAGTTCTTC. Translation: CASSLAPLVYNEQFF.

The genes are TRBV6-5 and TRBJ1-5; 7 bases are shared with TRBD1. Germline CDR1 reads MNHEY; CDR2 reads SVGAGI. The CDR3 has 14 amino acids. J lost 6 bases, V lost 6 bases, and 8 bases had no gene match. The CDR3 bases are TGTGCCAGCAGACCCACAGGGGAGGGTCAGCCCCAGCATTTT. Translated: CASRPTGEGQPQHF.

The rearrangement links TRBV5-1 to TRBJ2-4, with a possible D match to TRBD1 (5 bases). The CDR3 runs 12 residues. Trimming removed 0 bases at V and 9 bases at J, with 7 bases between. Germline assignment: CDR1 SGHRS and CDR2 YFSETQ. CDR3 protein: CASSLEGSIQYF. The CDR3 DNA follows: TGCGCCAGCAGCTTGGAGGGGTCCATTCAGTACTTC.

The CDR3 DNA is TGTGCCTGGAGTCGGACAGGGATAAATCAGCCCCAGCATTTT. It is translated as CAWSRTGINQPQHF. This chain joins TRBV30 and TRBJ1-5; 8 nucleotides line up with TRBD1. CDR3 length: 14 residues. J was trimmed by 4 bases and V by 2 bases; bases with no gene match: 4. Germline assignment: CDR1 GTSNPN and CDR2 SVGIG (reference sequence).

In its sample, this clone was seen once. This chain links TRBV18 with TRBJ2-3; D not resolved. V lost 3 bases to trimming and J lost 6 bases, with 4 bases between them. This CDR3 has 11 amino acids. CDR1 and CDR2 (germline): KGHSH, LQKENI. The CDR3 sequence is CASSPDDTQYF. The CDR3 DNA sequence: TGTGCCAGCTCACCCGATGATACGCAGTATTTT. Using reference TRBV18 and TRBJ2-3 for the parts outside the CDR3, the full variable domain is NAGVMQNPRHLVRRRGQEARLRCSPMKGHSHVYWYRQLPEEGLKFMVYLQKENIIDESGMPKERFSAEFPKEGPSILRIQQVVRGDSAAYFCASSPDDTQYFGPGTRLTVL.

The chain carries TRBV6-5 and TRBJ2-1; 12 nucleotides line up with TRBD2. The germline CDR1 and CDR2 sequences are MNHEY and SVGAGI. V lost 2 bases to trimming and J lost 9 bases; unmatched junction nucleotides: 8. This CDR3 comprises 16 residues. CDR3: CASSYALAGGRGEQFF. The CDR3, as DNA: TGTGCCAGCAGTTACGCACTAGCGGGGGGAAGGGGTGAGCAGTTCTTC.

The CDR3 DNA reads as TGTGCCAGCAGCTTGATGGGGCGTACTGAAGCTTTCTTT. It encodes CASSLMGRTEAFF. The rearrangement uses TRBV5-4 and TRBJ1-1, with D maybe TRBD1 (5 bases). Germline loops: CDR1 SGHNT, CDR2 YYREEE (reference sequence). The CDR3 has 13 residues. V lost 1 base, J lost 5 bases, and 9 bases lay in between.

V usage is TRBV10-3 and J usage is TRBJ1-2, with TRBD1 matching over 8 bases. With V trimmed by 6 bases and J by 2 bases, 8 bases remained unmatched. The CDR3 is made up of 15 amino acids. CDR1 and CDR2 from the germline V gene are ENHRY and SYGVKD. Here the CDR3 reads CAIRAVDRENYGYTF. CDR3 nucleotide sequence: TGTGCCATCAGGGCTGTGGACAGGGAGAACTATGGCTACACCTTC.

The chain has TRBV5-6 and TRBJ1-2; D is perhaps TRBD1 (6 bases). V lost 10 bases, J lost 8 bases, and 18 bases lay in between. CDR1 is SGHDT and CDR2 is YYEEEE in the germline V gene. The CDR3 runs 12 residues. The CDR3 DNA reads TGTGCCGGAGGCTACGGGGGCCGGGGCTACACCTTC. Its protein is CAGGYGGRGYTF.

The chain joins TRBV6-2 or TRBV6-3 to TRBJ1-2, with D perhaps matching TRBD1 (6 bases). V lost 2 bases and J lost 4, with 8 bases in between. The CDR3 has 13 residues. Germline V gene data show CDR1 as MNHEY and CDR2 as SVGEGT. The CDR3 here is CASSYGGIYGYTF. In nucleotides, the CDR3 is TGTGCCAGCAGTTACGGGGGCATCTATGGCTACACCTTC.

The chain couples TRBV7-2 to TRBJ1-4; D gene unclear. Germline V gene sequence: CDR1 SGHTA, CDR2 FQGNSA. V gave up 1 base and J gave up 14 bases, with 11 bases separating them. The CDR3 is made up of 12 amino acids. The DNA for the CDR3 is TGTGCCAGCAGCTTAGAACCGGGCCGCCTGTTTTTT. This encodes CASSLEPGRLFF.

The CDR3 reads CASSYVLGPGNTIYF. CDR3 DNA sequence: TGTGCCAGCAGTTACGTTCTAGGGCCTGGAAACACCATATATTTT. The chain carries TRBV6-6 and TRBJ1-3; D is unclear. The CDR3 consists of 15 residues. The germline gives CDR1 MNHNY, CDR2 SVGAGI (reference sequence). Between the trimmed V and J ends, which lost 2 bases and 2 bases, there was a span of 10 bases.

This clone is a singleton in its sample. This chain connects TRBV6-1 to TRBJ2-7; 10 positions agree with TRBD2. This CDR3 is 16 amino acids long. V lost 2 bases, J lost 3 bases, and 7 bases stayed unmatched. From germline, CDR1 is MNHNS and CDR2 SASEGT. CDR3 in amino acids: CASSELGLAMNYEQYF. In DNA form, the CDR3 reads TGTGCCAGCAGTGAATTGGGACTAGCGATGAACTACGAGCAGTACTTC.

The rearrangement joins TRBV11-2 to TRBJ1-5; no definite D call. Trimming left V 0 bases short and J 7 bases short, with 7 bases between. The V gene's germline CDR1 is SGHAT and CDR2 FQNNGV. The length of the CDR3 is 13 residues. The CDR3 nucleotides read TGTGCCAGCAGCTTAGAGACAAGACAGCCCCAGCATTTT. It specifies CASSLETRQPQHF. The full variable domain, completed using reference TRBV11-2 and TRBJ1-5, is EAGVAQSPRYKIIEKRQSVAFWCNPISGHATLYWYQQILGQGPKLLIQFQNNGVVDDSQLPKDRFSAERLKGVDSTLKIQPAKLEDSAVYLCASSLETRQPQHFGDGTRLSIL.

The rearrangement uses TRBV4-1 and TRBJ2-5; D may be TRBD2 (5 bases). Germline CDR1 MGHRA, CDR2 YSYEKL. The CDR3 runs 14 residues. Trimming left V 4 bases short and J 1 base short, with 10 bases between. CDR3 loop: CASSPEAGQETQYF. CDR3 DNA sequence: TGCGCCAGCAGCCCAGAGGCGGGCCAAGAGACCCAGTACTTC.

This clone has more than one count but fewer than ten. V gene TRBV6-5 combines with J gene TRBJ1-2; 7 nucleotides line up with TRBD1. J gave up 7 bases and V 7 bases, and 9 bases lay outside the gene matches. The CDR3 covers 13 residues. Germline-derived CDR1 and CDR2 are MNHEY and SVGAGI. The CDR3: CASMGGGLGGYTF. CDR3 sequence (DNA): TGTGCCAGCATGGGAGGGGGCTTGGGTGGCTACACCTTC.

This sequence joins TRBV10-1 and TRBJ2-1, with a possible D match to TRBD1 (6 bases). The germline V and J ends were trimmed by 0 bases and 9 bases, with 15 bases remaining between them. The CDR3 consists of 15 residues. CDR1 WNHNN and CDR2 SYGVQD come from the germline V gene (reference sequence). The CDR3 reads CASSESNGGRGEQFF. The CDR3 DNA reads as TGCGCCAGCAGTGAGTCGAATGGGGGCCGCGGTGAGCAGTTCTTC.

The chain carries TRBV10-3 and TRBJ1-3; D call uncertain. CDR1 and CDR2 from the germline V gene are ENHRY and SYGVKD. This CDR3 comprises 12 residues. The V gene lost 10 bases and the J gene lost 0 bases, with 7 bases spanning the gap. Here the CDR3 reads CATLSSGNTIYF. The CDR3 coding sequence is TGTGCCACGCTTAGCTCTGGAAACACCATATATTTT.

Only one count was recorded for this clone. This sequence joins TRBV15 and TRBJ2-2; D remains unclear. This CDR3 comprises 13 residues. CDR1 is LNHNV, CDR2 YYDKDF, per germline (reference sequence). Trimming left V 1 base short and J 6 bases short, with 6 bases between. CDR3 protein: CATSRGYAGELFF. The CDR3 region has the DNA TGTGCCACCAGCAGAGGGTACGCCGGGGAGCTGTTTTTT.

V is TRBV2 and J is TRBJ1-2, with 7 bases that match TRBD1. The V and J ends lost 6 bases and 7 bases, in that order; junction bases with no gene match: 8. Germline V gene sequence: CDR1 SNHLY, CDR2 FYNNEI. The CDR3 contains 13 residues. The CDR3 reads CASSPGTVPGYTF. CDR3 coding DNA: TGTGCCAGCAGCCCCGGGACAGTCCCTGGCTACACCTTC.

The V gene is TRBV18, the J gene TRBJ1-3; 7 nucleotides align to TRBD1. Germline V gives CDR1 KGHSH, CDR2 LQKENI. V lost 3 bases, J lost 0 bases, and 5 bases stayed unmatched. The CDR3 extends over 16 amino acids. This CDR3 is CASSPLDRDSGNTIYF. The CDR3 nucleotides read TGTGCCAGCTCACCCCTCGACAGGGACTCTGGAAACACCATATATTTT.

The J gene is TRBJ2-4, the V gene TRBV15; 10 bases fit TRBD1. V gave up 2 bases and J gave up 2 bases; unmatched junction bases: 3. Germline CDR1 is LNHNV and CDR2 is YYDKDF (reference sequence). CDR3 length equals 16 residues. DNA of the CDR3: TGTGCCACCAGCAGAACGGACAGGGGGTCCAAAAACATTCAGTACTTC. Translation gives CATSRTDRGSKNIQYF.